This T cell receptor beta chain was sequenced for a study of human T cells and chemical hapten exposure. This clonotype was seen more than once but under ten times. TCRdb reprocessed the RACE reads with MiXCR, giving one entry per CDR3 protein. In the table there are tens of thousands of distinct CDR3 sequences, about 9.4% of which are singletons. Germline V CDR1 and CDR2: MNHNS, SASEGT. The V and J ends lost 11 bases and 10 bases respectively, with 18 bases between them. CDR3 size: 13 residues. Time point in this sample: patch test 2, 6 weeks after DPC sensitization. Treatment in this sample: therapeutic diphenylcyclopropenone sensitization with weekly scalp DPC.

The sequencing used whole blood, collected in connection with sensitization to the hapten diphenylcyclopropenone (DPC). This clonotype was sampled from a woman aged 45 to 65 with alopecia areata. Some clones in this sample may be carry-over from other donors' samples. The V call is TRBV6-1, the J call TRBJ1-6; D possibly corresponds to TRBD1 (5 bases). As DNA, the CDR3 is TGTGCCGCCGGGGCCACGGAAAGCTCACCCCTCCACTTT. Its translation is CAAGATESSPLHF.